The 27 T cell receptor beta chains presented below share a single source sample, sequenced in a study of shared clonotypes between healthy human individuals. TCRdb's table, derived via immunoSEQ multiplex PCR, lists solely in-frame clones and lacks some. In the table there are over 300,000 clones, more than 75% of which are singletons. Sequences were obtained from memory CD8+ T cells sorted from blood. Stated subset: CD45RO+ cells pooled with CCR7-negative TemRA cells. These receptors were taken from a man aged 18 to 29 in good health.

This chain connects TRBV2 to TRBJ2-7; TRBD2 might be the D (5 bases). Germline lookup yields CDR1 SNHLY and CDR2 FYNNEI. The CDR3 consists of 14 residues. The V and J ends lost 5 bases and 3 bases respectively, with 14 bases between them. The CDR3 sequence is CASSSEWEHYEQYF. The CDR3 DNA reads TGTGCCAGCAGTTCAGAGTGGGAGCACTACGAGCAGTACTTC.

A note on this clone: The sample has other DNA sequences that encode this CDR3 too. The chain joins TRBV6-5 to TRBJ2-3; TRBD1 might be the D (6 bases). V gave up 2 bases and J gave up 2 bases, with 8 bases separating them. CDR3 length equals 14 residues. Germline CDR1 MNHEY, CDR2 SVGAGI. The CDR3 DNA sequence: TGTGCCAGCAGTTACGGGGGCTCCACAGATACGCAGTATTTT. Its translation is CASSYGGSTDTQYF.

CDR3: CASTAVGTGNTEAFF. CDR3 in DNA: TGTGCCAGCACAGCAGTAGGGACGGGGAACACTGAAGCTTTCTTT. The chain joins TRBV27 to TRBJ1-1, with D perhaps matching TRBD1 (5 bases). The V gene lost 7 bases and the J gene lost 1 base, with 16 bases spanning the gap. The CDR3 sequence is 15 residues long. Germline CDR1 and CDR2: MNHEY and SMNVEV (reference sequence).

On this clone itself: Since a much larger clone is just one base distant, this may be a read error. The CDR3 DNA reads TGTGCCAGCAGCCGAGGTCCAGGGAGGCACGAAGCTTTCTTT. Translation: CASSRGPGRHEAFF. This chain connects TRBV14 to TRBJ1-1; maybe TRBD1 (5 bases). Germline V gene lookup returns CDR1 SGHDN and CDR2 FVKESK. Trimming removed 4 bases at V and 8 bases at J, with 17 bases between. The CDR3 has 14 amino acids.

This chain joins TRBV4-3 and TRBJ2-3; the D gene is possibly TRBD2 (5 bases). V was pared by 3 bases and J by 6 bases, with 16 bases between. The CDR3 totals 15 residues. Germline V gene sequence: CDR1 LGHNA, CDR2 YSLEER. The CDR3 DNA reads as TGCGCCAGCAGCCACGACTTGTTCGGGGTGGATACGCAGTATTTT. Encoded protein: CASSHDLFGVDTQYF.

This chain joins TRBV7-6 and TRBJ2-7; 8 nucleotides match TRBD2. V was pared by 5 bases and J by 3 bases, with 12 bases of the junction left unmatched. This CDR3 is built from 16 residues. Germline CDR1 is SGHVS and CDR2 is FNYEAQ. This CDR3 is CASSIRGGLLDYEQYF. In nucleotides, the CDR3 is TGTGCCAGCAGCATACGGGGGGGCCTTTTGGACTACGAGCAGTACTTC.

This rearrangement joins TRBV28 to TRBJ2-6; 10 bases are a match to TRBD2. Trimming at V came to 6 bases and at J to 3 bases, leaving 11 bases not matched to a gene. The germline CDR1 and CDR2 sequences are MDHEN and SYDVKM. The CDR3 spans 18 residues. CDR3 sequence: CASSPLKAGGLGANVLTF. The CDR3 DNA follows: TGTGCCAGCAGCCCCTTGAAAGCGGGGGGGCTTGGGGCCAACGTCCTGACTTTC.

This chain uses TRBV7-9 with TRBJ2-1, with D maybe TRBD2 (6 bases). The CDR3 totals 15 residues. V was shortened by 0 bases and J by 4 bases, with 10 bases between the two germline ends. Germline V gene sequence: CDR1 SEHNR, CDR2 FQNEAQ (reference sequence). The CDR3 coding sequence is TGTGCCAGCAGCTTAGCTAGCGGCCTTTACAATGAGCAGTTCTTC. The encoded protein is CASSLASGLYNEQFF. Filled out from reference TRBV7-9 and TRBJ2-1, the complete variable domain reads DTGVSQNPRHKITKRGQNVTFRCDPISEHNRLYWYRQTLGQGPEFLTYFQNEAQLEKSRLLSDRFSAERPKGSFSTLEIQRTEQGDSAMYLCASSLASGLYNEQFFGPGTRLTVL.

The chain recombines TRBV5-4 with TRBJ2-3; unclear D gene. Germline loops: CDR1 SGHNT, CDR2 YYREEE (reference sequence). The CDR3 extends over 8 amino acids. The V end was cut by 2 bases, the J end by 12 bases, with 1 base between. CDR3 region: CASSFQYF. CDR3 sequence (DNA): TGTGCCAGCAGCTTCCAGTATTTT.

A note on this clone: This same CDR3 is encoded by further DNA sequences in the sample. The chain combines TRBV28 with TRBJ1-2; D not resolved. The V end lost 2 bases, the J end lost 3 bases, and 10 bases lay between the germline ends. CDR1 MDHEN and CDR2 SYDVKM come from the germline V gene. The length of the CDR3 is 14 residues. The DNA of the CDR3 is TGTGCCAGCAGTTTAGTGGGCGGAGACTATGGCTACACCTTC. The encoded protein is CASSLVGGDYGYTF.

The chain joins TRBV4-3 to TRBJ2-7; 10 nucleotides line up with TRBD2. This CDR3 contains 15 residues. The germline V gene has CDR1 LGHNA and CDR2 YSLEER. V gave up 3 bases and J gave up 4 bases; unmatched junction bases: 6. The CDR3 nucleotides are TGCGCCAGCAGCCACAGAGCGGGAGGGTTATACGAGCAGTACTTC. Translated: CASSHRAGGLYEQYF.

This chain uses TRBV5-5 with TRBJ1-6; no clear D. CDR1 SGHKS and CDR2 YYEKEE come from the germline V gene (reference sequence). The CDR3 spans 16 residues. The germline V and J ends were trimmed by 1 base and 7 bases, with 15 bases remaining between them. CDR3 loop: CASSLRSHRKNSPLHF. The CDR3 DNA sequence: TGTGCCAGCAGCTTGCGTAGTCACAGAAAGAATTCACCCCTCCACTTT.

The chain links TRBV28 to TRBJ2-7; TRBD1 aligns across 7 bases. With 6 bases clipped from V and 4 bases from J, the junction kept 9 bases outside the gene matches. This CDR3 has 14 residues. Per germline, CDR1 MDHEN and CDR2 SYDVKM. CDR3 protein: CASSPGQPVYEQYF. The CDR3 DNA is TGTGCCAGCAGCCCGGGACAGCCTGTTTACGAGCAGTACTTC. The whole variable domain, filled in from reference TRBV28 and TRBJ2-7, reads DVKVTQSSRYLVKRTGEKVFLECVQDMDHENMFWYRQDPGLGLRLIYFSYDVKMKEKGDIPEGYSVSREKKERFSLILESASTNQTSMYLCASSPGQPVYEQYFGPGTRLTVT.

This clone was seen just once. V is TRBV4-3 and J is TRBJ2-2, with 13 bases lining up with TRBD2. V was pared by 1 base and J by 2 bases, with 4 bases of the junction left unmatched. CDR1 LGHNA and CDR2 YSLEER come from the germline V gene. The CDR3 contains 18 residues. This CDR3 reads CASSQGLAGGLNTGELFF. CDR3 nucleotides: TGCGCCAGCAGCCAAGGACTAGCGGGAGGCCTTAACACCGGGGAGCTGTTTTTT.

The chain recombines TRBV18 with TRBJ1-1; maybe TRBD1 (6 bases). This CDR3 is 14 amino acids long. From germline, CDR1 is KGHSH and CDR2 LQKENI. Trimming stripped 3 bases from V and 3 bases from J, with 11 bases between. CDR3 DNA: TGTGCCAGCTCACCGGGGGCACAGTACACTGAAGCTTTCTTT. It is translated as CASSPGAQYTEAFF. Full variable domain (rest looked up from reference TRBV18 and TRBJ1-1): NAGVMQNPRHLVRRRGQEARLRCSPMKGHSHVYWYRQLPEEGLKFMVYLQKENIIDESGMPKERFSAEFPKEGPSILRIQQVVRGDSAAYFCASSPGAQYTEAFFGQGTRLTVV.

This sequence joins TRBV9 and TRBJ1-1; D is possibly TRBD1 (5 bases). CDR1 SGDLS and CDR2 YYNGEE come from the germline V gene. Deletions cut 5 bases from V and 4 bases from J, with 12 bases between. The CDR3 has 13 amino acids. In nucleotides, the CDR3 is TGTGCCAGCAGAGGGGATGGGAGCACTGAAGCTTTCTTT. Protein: CASRGDGSTEAFF.

CDR3 DNA: TGTGCCAGCAGCTTGGATCGGGGGGCGACAGATACGCAGTATTTT. Amino acids: CASSLDRGATDTQYF. The rearrangement uses TRBV5-4 and TRBJ2-3, with a possible D match to TRBD2 (7 bases). The germline V gene encodes CDR1 SGHNT and CDR2 YYREEE (reference sequence). Deletions cut 0 bases from V and 3 bases from J, with 11 bases between. The CDR3 runs 15 residues.

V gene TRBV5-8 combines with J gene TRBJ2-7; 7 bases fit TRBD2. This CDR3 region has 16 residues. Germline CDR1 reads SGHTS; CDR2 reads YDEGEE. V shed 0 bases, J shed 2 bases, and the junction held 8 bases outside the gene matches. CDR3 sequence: CASSLEGGRSPYEQYF. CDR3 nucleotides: TGTGCCAGCAGCTTGGAAGGCGGGAGAAGCCCCTACGAGCAGTACTTC.

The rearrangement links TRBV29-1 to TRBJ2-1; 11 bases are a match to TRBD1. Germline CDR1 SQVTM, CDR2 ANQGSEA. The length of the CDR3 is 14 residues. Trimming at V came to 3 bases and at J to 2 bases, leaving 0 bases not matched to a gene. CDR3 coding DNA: TGCAGCGTTGAGGGACAGGGGGCCTACAATGAGCAGTTCTTC. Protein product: CSVEGQGAYNEQFF.

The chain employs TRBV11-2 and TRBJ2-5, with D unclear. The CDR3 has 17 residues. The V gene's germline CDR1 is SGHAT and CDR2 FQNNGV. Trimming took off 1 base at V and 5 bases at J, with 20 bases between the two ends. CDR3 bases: TGTGCCAGCAGCTTAGTGGACCCTTTTCTAGTGATGGAGACCCAGTACTTC. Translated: CASSLVDPFLVMETQYF.

For the CDR3, the DNA is TGTGCCAGCAGCTCCCGGGACAGGGTGACGGCCAACACCTTC. Residues: CASSSRDRVTANTF. The rearrangement links TRBV5-8 to TRBJ1-2; 9 nucleotides line up with TRBD1. Trimming took 3 bases from V and 12 from J; bases not matched to a gene: 12. The CDR3 has 14 residues. Germline values: CDR1 SGHTS, CDR2 YDEGEE.

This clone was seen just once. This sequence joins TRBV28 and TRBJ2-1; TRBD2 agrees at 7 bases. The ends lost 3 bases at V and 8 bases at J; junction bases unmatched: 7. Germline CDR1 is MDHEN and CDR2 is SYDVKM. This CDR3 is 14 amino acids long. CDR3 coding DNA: TGTGCCAGCAGTTTGGAAGCGGGGTATGATGAGCAGTTCTTC. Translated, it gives CASSLEAGYDEQFF.

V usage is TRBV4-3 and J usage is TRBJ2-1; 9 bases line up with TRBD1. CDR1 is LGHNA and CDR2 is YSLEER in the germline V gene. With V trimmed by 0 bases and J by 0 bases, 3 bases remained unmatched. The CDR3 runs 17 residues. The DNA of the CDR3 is TGCGCCAGCAGCCAAGAGGAGGACAGGGGCTCCTACAATGAGCAGTTCTTC. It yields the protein CASSQEEDRGSYNEQFF.

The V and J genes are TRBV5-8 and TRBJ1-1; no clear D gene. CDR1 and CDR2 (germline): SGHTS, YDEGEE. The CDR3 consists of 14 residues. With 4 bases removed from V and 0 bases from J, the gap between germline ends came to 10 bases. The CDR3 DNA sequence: TGTGCCAGCAGCCCGGGATTTCTGAACACTGAAGCTTTCTTT. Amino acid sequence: CASSPGFLNTEAFF.

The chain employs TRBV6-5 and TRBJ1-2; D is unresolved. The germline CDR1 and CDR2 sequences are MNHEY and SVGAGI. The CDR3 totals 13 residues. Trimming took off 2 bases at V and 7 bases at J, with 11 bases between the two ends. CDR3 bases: TGTGCCAGCAGTTACGCTCAATTCTTTGGCTACACCTTC. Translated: CASSYAQFFGYTF.

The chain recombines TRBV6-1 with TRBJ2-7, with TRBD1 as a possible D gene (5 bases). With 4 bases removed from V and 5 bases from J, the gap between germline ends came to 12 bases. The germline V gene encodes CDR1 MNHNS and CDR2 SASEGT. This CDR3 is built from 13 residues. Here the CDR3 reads CASSGGQSHEQYF. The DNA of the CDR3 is TGTGCCAGCAGTGGTGGACAATCCCACGAGCAGTACTTC.

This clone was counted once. The CDR3 loop reads CASSLAGQQYNSPLHF. The CDR3 DNA reads TGCGCCAGCAGCTTGGCGGGACAGCAATATAATTCACCCCTCCACTTT. The chain links TRBV5-1 to TRBJ1-6, with 7 bases aligning to TRBD1. The CDR3 is 16 residues long. Germline V gene data show CDR1 as SGHRS and CDR2 as YFSETQ. J lost 4 bases, V lost 0 bases, and 4 bases had no gene match.